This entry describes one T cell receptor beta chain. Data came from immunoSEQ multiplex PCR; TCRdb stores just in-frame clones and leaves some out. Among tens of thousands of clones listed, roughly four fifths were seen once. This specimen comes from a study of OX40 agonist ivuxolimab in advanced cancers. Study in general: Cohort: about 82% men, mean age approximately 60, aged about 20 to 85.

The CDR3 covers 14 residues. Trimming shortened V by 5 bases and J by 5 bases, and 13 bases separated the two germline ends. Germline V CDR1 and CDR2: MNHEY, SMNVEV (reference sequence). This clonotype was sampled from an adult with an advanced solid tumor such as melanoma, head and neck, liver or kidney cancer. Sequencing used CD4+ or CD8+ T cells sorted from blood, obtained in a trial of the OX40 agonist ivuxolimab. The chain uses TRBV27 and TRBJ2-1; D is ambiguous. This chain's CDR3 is CASSHQRFNNEQFF. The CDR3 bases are TGTGCCAGCAGTCACCAGAGGTTCAACAATGAGCAGTTCTTC.